This entry concerns a single T cell receptor (beta chain). TCRdb independently ran MiXCR on the 5' RACE reads; one entry per CDR3 protein. This sample has some 1,700,000 distinct CDR3 sequences, with under 35% found just once. The sample comes from a study of identical twins. Sample: cord blood. This sequence was found in a newborn girl in good health.

DNA of the CDR3: TGTGCCAGCAGCGTAACAGTAGCGGGAGACGAGCAGTACTTC. Residues: CASSVTVAGDEQYF. This sequence joins TRBV9 and TRBJ2-7; 9 bases align to TRBD2. From germline, CDR1 is SGDLS and CDR2 YYNGEE. The CDR3 covers 14 residues. The junction had 4 bases not matched to a gene; V was cut back by 1 base and J by 5 bases.